This TCR beta chain originates from a study of cytomegalovirus exposure and HLA in healthy donors (dated by TCRdb to the late 2010s). For context, the study as a whole: An earlier analysis of some 550 of the donors reported more than 250 Gb of sequence data and 100 million to 130 million unique TCR beta sequences from 150 million to 200 million T cells. About 280 gigabases of sequencing data and tens of millions of unique TCR sequences were included in an early release covering around 600 HLA-typed donors. Of the roughly 400 genotyped donors, 65% to 90% fell in the genetic ancestry cluster associated with self-reported Caucasian donors. The study was designed to test whether signatures of past pathogen exposure could be identified by cataloging public T cell receptors. The T cell repertoires of about 700 subjects were profiled by immunosequencing and related to cytomegalovirus serostatus. Besides the first cohort of approximately 710 subjects, a separate validation cohort made up of around 120 different subjects was used. The study combined high-throughput TCR immunosequencing, statistical association of individual TCRs with disease status, and machine learning to predict cytomegalovirus infection status. To study patterns of TCR occurrence, a later analysis re-analyzed previously published TCR beta repertoires from 700 or so donors and added high-resolution HLA genotyping. Rather than drawing on any new phenotypic data, the later analysis identified candidate immune exposures from TCR beta sequences and the way those sequences occurred across donors. In an earlier analysis of roughly 600 of the donors, high-throughput TCR beta sequencing was used to judge whether each TCR beta V gene segment behaved as functional or pseudogenic. Donor age, sex, ethnicity and CMV serostatus were compiled alongside the repertoire data. A later genetic analysis took genome-wide SNP genotypes for about 60% of the roughly 670 donors and used that subset as a discovery cohort. All discovery cohort repertoires had been generated using a single sequencing platform. Both class I and class II loci were covered by HLA typing, at four-digit resolution. Typing coverage differed by locus: A, B, C, DRB1 and DQB1 were typed in about 620-630 donors, DQA1 in 500 to 550, DPA1 in around 610, and DPB1 in about 450. Because of strong linkage in the cohort, roughly five DR-DQ haplotypes were treated as single units for association and clustering. Across approximately 400 genotyped donors of the cohort, an average of 235,054 unique TCR beta nucleotide sequences per donor were sequenced, and approximately 17% of those sequences were non-productive.

Points the paper makes about the study in general: Specific HLA alleles were associated with around 18,000 TCR beta sequences at a false discovery rate of 0.05 in a later analysis. In an earlier analysis of around 600 of the donors, most TCR beta V segments appeared in productive rearrangements about 87% or about 30% of the time, broadly matching IMGT annotations. Immune exposure information for the cohort was limited to CMV serostatus. In the study, about 150 TCR beta chains were listed as associated with cytomegalovirus. Most CMV-associated TCR beta chains appeared to be HLA-restricted in a later analysis, and the HLA associations seemed to be driven largely by CMV exposure. Linkage disequilibrium might explain the correlated functional status among segregating V segments, but an unknown experimental factor could not be ruled out. Some IMGT-functional V segments, including TRBV6-2 and TRBV6-3, could not be distinguished by the 87-base-pair reads and were therefore excluded. A further reported finding was that TCR beta sequences accurately predicted the HLA-A and HLA-B alleles for most subjects in the first cohort. A later genetic analysis associated a missense DCLRE1C variant with V-gene and J-gene trimming of TCR beta chains, and an independent cohort replicated the association. In a later analysis, TCR association rates were found to vary across HLA loci, with the most associated TCRs seen for DRB1 alleles and the fewest for HLA-C alleles. Only TCR beta chains were sequenced in this cohort, and the absence of alpha or paired-chain data limited detectable features. Sequencing depth was assumed to be roughly uniform across donors in the presence/absence analyses, though that assumption may not hold. A cluster of highly shared sequence variants was judged likely to represent a technical artifact of the sequencing pipeline. A later genetic analysis reported fewer N-insertions in productive TCRs among donors in an Asian-associated ancestry cluster than the approximately 700-donor mean. Roughly 15 rarely observed V segments, including chromosome 9 orphons, were excluded from the earlier analysis of approximately 500 of the donors because counts were too low. Because some donors lacked HLA typing at each locus, the association tests relied only on the typed subset. In a later analysis, HLA-associated TCR beta chains showed more clonal expansion and lower generation probabilities than non-associated chains that were equally common. The classifier was reported to diagnose cytomegalovirus status with high specificity and sensitivity in both the original and validation cohorts. According to the authors, the approach could potentially be generalized to other disease states and immunological phenotypes. Assigning TCR associations to individual alleles was difficult when HLA alleles, especially DR and DQ, strongly co-occurred. Most TCR sequences were observed very rarely across donors, whereas some public TCRs were present in many individuals. Three of the identified cytomegalovirus-associated TCR beta chains were confirmed in vitro to be specific for cytomegalovirus antigens. Several of the top co-occurrence clusters appeared to be linked to parvovirus B19, influenza, CMV and Epstein-Barr virus, according to a later analysis.

As regards this clone: The target of this receptor is not known. Base quality data are lacking; no much larger clone is found one base away.

The cohort consisted of some 730 healthy bone marrow donors. Cohort members were all nominally healthy when sampled, although unrecorded immune exposures were likely present. The donor was CMV seropositive and belonged to the group of about 290 seropositive cohort members. A peripheral blood sample was collected from each donor, and TCR beta sequencing was performed on peripheral blood mononuclear cells. The Qiagen DNeasy Blood Extraction Kit was used to extract genomic DNA from the blood cell samples. The CDR1 and CDR2 encoded by the germline V gene (reference sequence) are MNHEY and SMNVEV. Reading from cysteine to phenylalanine, the CDR3 counts 13 amino acids. Solely the CDR3 DNA is kept, with 39 bases framed from the first base. The V and J ends are trimmed by 6 bases and 4 bases, leaving 10 bases between them. Library preparation was by the immunoSEQ multiplex PCR assay. A mixture of 60 forward primers for TCR Vbeta segments and 13 reverse primers for TCR Jbeta segments was used in the multiplex PCR. The CDR3 region of rearranged TCR beta genes was amplified from genomic DNA with a multiplex PCR assay. The Illumina HiSeq System was used to sequence the amplified TCR beta libraries as 87-base-pair reads. On the study's bioinformatics: Across the 500 to 850 repertoires, a later analysis counted some 80 million unique TCR beta chains, 9.5 million to 12 million of which were shared by at least two donors. A nearest-neighbor algorithm error-corrected the raw reads and collapsed the reads into unique sequences, merging closely related sequences to remove PCR and sequencing errors. Alignment of CDR3 sequences to IMGT reference sequences was used to assign V, D and J gene segments. Each retained sequence needed at least a six-nucleotide match to both a V gene segment and a J gene segment. Rearrangements were called productive when the CDR3 lacked stop codons and stayed in frame with V and J; all others were non-productive. Following IMGT convention, CDR3 was defined as the stretch from the second conserved V-encoded cysteine up to the conserved J-encoded phenylalanine. Sequences without an unambiguous match to a single V gene segment were excluded from the earlier analysis of several hundred of the donors. An earlier analysis of several hundred of the donors called V segments functional above 56.7% productive rearrangements and segregating when the between-donor standard deviation exceeded 5%. A statistical classification framework was built for diagnosing cytomegalovirus status from the catalog of TCR beta chain sequences. A later analysis assigned V and J genes by comparing TCR nucleotide sequences with IMGT/GENE-DB human TR gene sequences. The TCRdist pipeline was used in a later analysis to assign CDR3 sequences and most-parsimonious VDJ recombination scenarios. A later analysis defined each TCR beta chain by its CDR3 amino acid sequence plus V-gene family, and excluded reads lacking a unique V-gene family. In a later analysis, approximately 590 highly shared, low-generation-probability nucleotide sequences were removed to address suspected cross-contamination and a sequencing artifact. For each public chain, a later analysis derived a clonal expansion index from normalized ranks of inferred template counts within each repertoire. A later analysis computed generation probabilities with a VDJ recombination model fitted to out-of-frame rearrangements, and checked the results against IGoR. In a later analysis, TCR-TCR, TCR-HLA and TCR-CMV co-occurrence was scored with hypergeometric tests, and a repertoire-size bias correction was applied to TCR pairs. A later analysis estimated false discovery rates by permuting HLA or CMV assignments 20 times. In a later analysis, co-occurring TCRs were grouped using DBSCAN, with TCRdist sequence similarity added in when clustering inside HLA-allele-positive subsets. Repertoires with fewer than 30,000 or more than 120,000 public chains were left out of co-occurrence clustering, as were a handful of repertoires with anomalous nucleotide sharing. TCRdb's version of the immuneACCESS table is confined to in-frame rearrangements and falls short of the full clone set. An unresolved V gene accounts for under half of the shortfall where checked; the remainder is of unknown origin. V and J calls and clone size are as listed in that table; D and trimming were resolved from the DNA. For this sample the table gives about 79,000 clones, of which 67% were detected only once. Of the sample, approximately 6.9% falls within the top ten clones.

The sequencing input was PBMCs. This receptor was taken from a woman between 50 and 59 years old in good health and CMV-seropositive. The chain joins TRBV27 to TRBJ1-5; the D gene is unclear. The nucleotides are TGTGCCAGCAGACTAGGGTGGAATCAGCCCCAGCATTTT. It specifies CASRLGWNQPQHF.